This T cell receptor beta chain originates from a study of Ad26.COV2.S vaccination and SARS-CoV-2 variants. The treatment is: 15 to 20 received Ad26.COV2.S at low or high dose, single or two shots; about five received placebo; per-sample allocation not given. Vaccine and placebo recipients were sampled on day 63 after the first injection. Germline assignment: CDR1 SGHTA and CDR2 FQGNSA. V trimming: 4 bases; J trimming: 5 bases; junction bases outside the gene matches: 4. CDR3 length: 15 residues. Here immunoSEQ multiplex PCR was the method, and the copy in TCRdb shows in-frame clones only, minus some. The sample shows about 680,000 clones, 89% of them seen only once.

Specimen: peripheral blood, collected in a trial of Ad26.COV2.S vaccine versus placebo. The receptor's source is a person aged 18 to 65 who received the Ad26.COV2.S COVID-19 vaccine or a placebo. The chain links TRBV7-2 to TRBJ2-5, with 13 positions matching TRBD2. The CDR3: CASSSRTSGSETQYF. The DNA for the CDR3 is TGTGCCAGCAGCTCCAGGACTAGCGGGAGTGAGACCCAGTACTTC.